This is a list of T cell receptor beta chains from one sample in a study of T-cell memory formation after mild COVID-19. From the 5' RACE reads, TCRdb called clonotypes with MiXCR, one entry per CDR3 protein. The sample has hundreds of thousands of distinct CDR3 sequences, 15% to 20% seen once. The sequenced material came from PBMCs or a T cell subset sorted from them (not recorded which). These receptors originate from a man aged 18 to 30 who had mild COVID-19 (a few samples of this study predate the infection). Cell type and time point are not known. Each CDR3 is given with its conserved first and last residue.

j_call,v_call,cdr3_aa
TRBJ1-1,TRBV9,CASTLYPGTTEAFF
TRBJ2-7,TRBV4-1,CASSQNLGSTYEQYF
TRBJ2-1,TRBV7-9,CASSQVGRKYNEQFF
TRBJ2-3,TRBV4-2,CASSQDRAGGPQDTQYF
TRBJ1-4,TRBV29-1,CSVETPALQDEKLFF
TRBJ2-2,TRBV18,CASSPPGGAAGELFF
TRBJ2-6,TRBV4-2,CASSQVGSGANVLTF
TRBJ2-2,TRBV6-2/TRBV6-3,CASSYRQGYTGELFF
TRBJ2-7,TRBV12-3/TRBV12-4,CASSPSGYEQYF
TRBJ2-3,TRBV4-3,CASSQDRVAGKGTDTQYF
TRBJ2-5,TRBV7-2,CASSLAETTRGRETQYF
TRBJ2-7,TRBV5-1,CASRRLPGHLDEQYF
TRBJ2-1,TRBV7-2,CASSFSGTSGGAYNEQFF
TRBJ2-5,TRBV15,CATQVKETQYF
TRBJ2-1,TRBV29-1,CSVAPGQKEEQFF
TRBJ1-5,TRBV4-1,CASSQEVGYQPQHF
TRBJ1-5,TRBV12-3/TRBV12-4,CASSPGLNQPQHF
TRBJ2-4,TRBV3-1,CASSQEGMGNIQYF
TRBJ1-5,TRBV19,CASIGVDQPQHF
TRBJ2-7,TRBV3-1,CASSLSGLYYEQYF
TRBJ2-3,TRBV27,CASKSGTGTDTQYF
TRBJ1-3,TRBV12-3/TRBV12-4,CASSFGPGTNTIYF
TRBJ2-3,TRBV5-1,CASSPGTVRNPNTQYF
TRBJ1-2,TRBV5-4,CASSSPDPFYGYTF
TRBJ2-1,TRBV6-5,CASSRPGGQFF
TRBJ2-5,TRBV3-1,CASSQVRTQETQYF
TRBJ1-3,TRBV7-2,CASSVVSTFSGNTIYF
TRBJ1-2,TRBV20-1,CSASGTLYRTNYGYTF
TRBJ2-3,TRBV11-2,CASSFWDGTSTDTQYF
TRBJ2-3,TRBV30,CAWGRLAGSTDTQYF
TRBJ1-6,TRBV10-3,CAISGTELNSPLHF
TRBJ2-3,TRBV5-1,CASSLGARVGDTQYF
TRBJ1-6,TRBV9,CASSPGQGDSPLHF
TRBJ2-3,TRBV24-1,CATSGPEGAGTDTQYF
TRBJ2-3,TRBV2,CASSASLVGDTQYF
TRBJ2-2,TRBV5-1,CASRTGTTVAGELFF
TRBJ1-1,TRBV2,CASSERQGANTEAFF